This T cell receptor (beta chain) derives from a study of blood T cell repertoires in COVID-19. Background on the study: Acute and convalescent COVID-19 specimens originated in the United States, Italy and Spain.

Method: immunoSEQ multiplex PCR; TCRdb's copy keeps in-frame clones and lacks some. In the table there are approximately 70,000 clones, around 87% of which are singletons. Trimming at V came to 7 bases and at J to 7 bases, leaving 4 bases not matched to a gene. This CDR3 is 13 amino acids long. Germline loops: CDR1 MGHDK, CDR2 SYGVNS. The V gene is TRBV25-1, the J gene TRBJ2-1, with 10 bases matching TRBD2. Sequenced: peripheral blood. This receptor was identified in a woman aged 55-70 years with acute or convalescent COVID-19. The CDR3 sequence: CASKVAGGNEQFF. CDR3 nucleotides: TGTGCCAGCAAAGTAGCGGGAGGTAATGAGCAGTTCTTC. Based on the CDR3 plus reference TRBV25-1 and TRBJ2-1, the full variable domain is EADIYQTPRYLVIGTGKKITLECSQTMGHDKMYWYQQDPGMELHLIHYSYGVNSTEKGDLSSESTVSRIRTEHFPLTLESARPSHTSQYLCASKVAGGNEQFFGPGTRLTVL.